This note documents a single T cell receptor (beta chain) sequence. This CDR3 contains 14 residues. The germline V gene has CDR1 SGHAT and CDR2 FQNNGV. Trimming cost V 3 bases and J 4 bases, with 10 bases left between them. In the authors' workflow: Reference gene primers were amplified, and this amplification served to estimate nucleated cell counts. Method: immunoSEQ multiplex PCR; TCRdb's copy keeps in-frame clones and lacks some. Clone size and V and J calls were adopted from that table, with D and trimming inferred from the DNA. In the table there are under 200,000 clones, about 90% of which are singletons. The data originate from a study of blood T cell repertoires in COVID-19. Background on the study: Samples came from the United States, Italy and Spain, spanning acute and convalescent COVID-19. The analysed material was cDNA or gDNA that came from T cells, B-cell-depleted T cells, or PBMCs.

The origin of this receptor is a man in his sixties with active or convalescent COVID-19. The specimen sequenced was peripheral blood. The V gene is TRBV11-2, the J gene TRBJ2-1, with D possibly matching TRBD1 (6 bases). The CDR3 is CASSFRQEYNEQFF. As DNA, the CDR3 is TGTGCCAGCAGCTTCCGACAGGAGTACAATGAGCAGTTCTTC.